The clone carrying this T cell receptor (beta chain) was seen a few times. Its antigen is undetermined. A junction end diverges from the germline sequence, so it may reflect a read error. One entry per CDR3 protein, called by TCRdb with MiXCR from the RT-PCR reads. This sample has about 180,000 distinct CDR3 sequences, with about a tenth found just once. The sample comes from a study of response to subunit inactivated influenza vaccine. Study-level results: Authors suggested that a seasonal influenza vaccination recruits few new T cells each time.

Per the germline V gene, CDR1 is SGHTA and CDR2 is FQGNSA. The CDR3 has 12 residues. The chain couples TRBV7-2 to TRBJ2-7; 8 bases fit TRBD1. The sample here was non-naive T cells sorted from PBMCs, taken on the day of vaccination. The receptor was derived from a man aged 50 or older who received an inactivated influenza vaccine. CDR3: CASSLVLGQVDF. The CDR3, as DNA: TGTGCCAGCAGCTTAGTACTGGGACAGGTTGACTTC.